This TCR beta chain was identified during a study of neurological immune-mediated disorders. From the 5' RACE reads, TCRdb called clonotypes with MiXCR, one entry per CDR3 protein. In the table there are fewer than 85,000 distinct CDR3 sequences, approximately 4.6% of which are singletons. Specified time point: longitudinal time-point 3. CDR1 DFQATT and CDR2 SNEGSKA come from the germline V gene (reference sequence). V lost 3 bases and J lost 3; bases outside the gene matches: 4. This CDR3 has 15 amino acids. At least ten counts were recorded for this clonotype. The receptor comes from an older woman with multiple sclerosis. The chain links TRBV20-1 to TRBJ2-2; the match to TRBD2 covers 10 bases. Sequenced input: PBMCs. The CDR3 region has the DNA TGCAGTGCTAGTAAGGGACTAGCGTACACCGGGGAGCTGTTTTTT. It translates to CSASKGLAYTGELFF.